A single sample is the source of the 13 T cell receptor beta chains below, sequenced in a study of cytomegalovirus exposure and HLA in healthy donors. PCR primers comprised 60 Vbeta and 13 Jbeta primers. Some clones are missing from TCRdb's copy, which holds only in-frame ones; the method was immunoSEQ multiplex PCR. The sample lists 150,000 to 170,000 clones; roughly 74% were seen once. The sample taken for sequencing was PBMCs. The receptors were gathered from a man aged 18 to 30 in good health and CMV-seronegative.

The V and J genes are TRBV2 and TRBJ1-5; tentatively, D is TRBD1 (5 bases). The ends were cut back, 6 bases at V and 4 bases at J, with 16 bases in the middle. Germline CDR1 SNHLY, CDR2 FYNNEI. This CDR3 spans 15 amino acids. The CDR3 reads CASSTTRDLNQPQHF. CDR3 sequence (DNA): TGTGCCAGCAGCACGACCCGGGACTTGAATCAGCCCCAGCATTTT.

V usage is TRBV5-6 and J usage is TRBJ2-1, with TRBD2 matching over 11 bases. CDR1 SGHDT and CDR2 YYEEEE come from the germline V gene. The length of the CDR3 is 16 residues. After removal of 5 bases from V and 7 bases from J, the junction contained 11 bases not matched to a gene. CDR3 protein: CASRRLAGSDLNEQFF. CDR3 in DNA: TGTGCCAGCAGGAGACTAGCGGGGTCCGATTTGAATGAGCAGTTCTTC.

The chain carries TRBV7-9 and TRBJ2-3; no firm D call. Germline CDR1 and CDR2: SEHNR and FQNEAQ (reference sequence). This CDR3 comprises 14 residues. The V end lost 1 base, the J end lost 4 bases, and 9 bases lay between the germline ends. The CDR3 nucleotides read TGTGCCAGCAGCTTAGTAACGCGAGCAGATACGCAGTATTTT. Translating it yields CASSLVTRADTQYF.

V and J are TRBV5-1 and TRBJ2-5, with D hard to call. This CDR3 has 11 amino acids. V was trimmed by 2 bases and J by 5 bases, leaving 4 bases between them. Germline loops: CDR1 SGHRS, CDR2 YFSETQ. The CDR3 loop is CASSFGETQYF. The CDR3 DNA follows: TGCGCCAGCAGCTTCGGGGAGACCCAGTACTTC.

This chain joins TRBV6-6 and TRBJ2-1; 8 positions agree with TRBD2. The CDR3 loop spans 13 amino acids. Trimming at V came to 7 bases and at J to 8 bases, leaving 7 bases not matched to a gene. Germline V gives CDR1 MNHNY, CDR2 SVGAGI (reference sequence). The CDR3 nucleotides read TGTGCCAGCATAAGGACTAGCATCGATGAGCAGTTCTTC. Its translation: CASIRTSIDEQFF.

The rearrangement links TRBV4-1 to TRBJ2-3, with D tentatively TRBD1 (8 bases). The length of the CDR3 is 16 residues. Per germline, CDR1 MGHRA and CDR2 YSYEKL. Between the trimmed V and J ends, which lost 1 base and 4 bases, there was a span of 15 bases. CDR3 DNA sequence: TGCGCCAGCAGCCAAGTACAGGGGGGGCGGGCAGATACGCAGTATTTT. Translated: CASSQVQGGRADTQYF.

This clone was counted once. This sequence joins TRBV19 and TRBJ1-4, with D perhaps matching TRBD1 (6 bases). Germline CDR1 is LNHDA and CDR2 is SQIVND (reference sequence). Trimming left V 6 bases short and J 4 bases short, with 15 bases between. The CDR3 covers 15 residues. The chain's CDR3 is CASRKGGHFNEKLFF. In DNA form, the CDR3 reads TGTGCCAGTAGGAAAGGGGGACACTTTAATGAAAAACTGTTTTTT.

The chain carries TRBV7-3 and TRBJ2-3; D might be TRBD2 (5 bases). CDR1 is SGHTA, CDR2 FQGTGA, per germline. V lost 5 bases and J 4 bases, leaving 19 bases between the germline ends. The CDR3 covers 16 residues. CDR3 DNA sequence: TGTGCCAGCAGCACCTCTAGCCACCCACTCTCAGATACGCAGTATTTT. This sequence encodes CASSTSSHPLSDTQYF.

Remarks on this clone: A junction end diverges from the germline sequence, so it may reflect a read error. The sample contains more than one DNA sequence encoding this CDR3. The CDR3 DNA reads TGCGCCAGCAGCTTGCGGGAGGGAACTGAAGCCTTCTTT. Residues: CASSLREGTEAFF. The J gene is TRBJ1-1, the V gene TRBV4-1; D call uncertain. The CDR3 spans 13 residues. Germline V gene lookup returns CDR1 MGHRA and CDR2 YSYEKL.

The V and J genes are TRBV6-5 and TRBJ1-5; D unresolved. Germline V lookup: CDR1 MNHEY, CDR2 SVGAGI. V gave up 7 bases and J gave up 0 bases, with 13 bases separating them. The CDR3 sequence is 15 residues long. This CDR3 is CASKLRQDSNQPQHF. CDR3 DNA: TGTGCCAGCAAGTTACGGCAGGATAGCAATCAGCCCCAGCATTTT.

The chain uses TRBV2 and TRBJ2-2; weak D call: TRBD1 (5 bases). From germline, CDR1 is SNHLY and CDR2 FYNNEI. Trimming took off 3 bases at V and 2 bases at J, with 22 bases between the two ends. The CDR3 length is 19 residues. This CDR3 is CASSDIGSFDRKNTGELFF. In DNA, the CDR3 is TGTGCCAGCAGTGACATTGGCTCATTTGACAGAAAAAACACCGGGGAGCTGTTTTTT.

The chain joins TRBV9 to TRBJ1-3; D unclear. Looked up from germline, CDR1 is SGDLS and CDR2 is YYNGEE. The ends were cut back, 0 bases at V and 3 bases at J, with 7 bases in the middle. The CDR3 has 14 amino acids. The CDR3 region is CASSVDLHGNTIYF. CDR3 in DNA: TGTGCCAGCAGCGTAGACTTGCATGGAAACACCATATATTTT.

This chain links TRBV19 with TRBJ2-7, with D possibly TRBD1 on 6 matching bases. There are 11 residues in the CDR3. CDR1 is LNHDA and CDR2 is SQIVND in the germline V gene (reference sequence). Trimming pared 8 bases from V and 3 bases from J, leaving 8 bases between. CDR3 DNA: TGTGCCAGTGGACAGCTCTACGAGCAGTACTTC. It encodes CASGQLYEQYF.